These 19 T cell receptor beta chains originate from one sample sequenced in a study of glioma-infiltrating T cells after dendritic cell vaccination. This sample's time point: after dendritic cell vaccination, including at tumor progression/relapse. Data came from immunoSEQ multiplex PCR; TCRdb stores just in-frame clones and leaves some out. The sample holds about 99,000 clones, about 85% seen once. This material consisted of blood, taken after dendritic cell vaccination. The receptors come from a human donor with glioblastoma.

There are a few counts of this clone. The chain links TRBV7-3 to TRBJ2-3; tentative D call: TRBD1 (5 bases). From germline, CDR1 is SGHTA and CDR2 FQGTGA. The CDR3 consists of 15 residues. Trimming left V 1 base short and J 0 bases short, with 8 bases between. Here the CDR3 reads CASSLKGASTDTQYF. The CDR3, as DNA: TGTGCCAGCAGCTTAAAAGGGGCTAGCACAGATACGCAGTATTTT.

This chain links TRBV19 with TRBJ2-2, with 10 bases identical to TRBD2. The V gene end was trimmed by 2 bases and the J gene end by 3 bases; junction bases not matched to a gene: 3. Germline-derived CDR1 and CDR2 are LNHDA and SQIVND (reference sequence). The CDR3 contains 16 residues. The CDR3 DNA is TGTGCCAGTAGTATACTAGCGGGAGCCTACACCGGGGAGCTGTTTTTT. Amino acid sequence: CASSILAGAYTGELFF.

V usage is TRBV4-2 and J usage is TRBJ2-2; 9 bases align to TRBD2. CDR1 LGHNA and CDR2 YNFKEQ come from the germline V gene. The CDR3 runs to 18 residues. V dropped 0 bases and J dropped 7; count of bases not matched to a gene: 12. CDR3 DNA: TGTGCCAGCAGCCAAGATTTTAGTAGCGGGAGTCTTATCGGGGAGCTGTTTTTT. Translation: CASSQDFSSGSLIGELFF.

The chain recombines TRBV7-3 with TRBJ2-5; tentatively, D is TRBD1 (6 bases). The V gene lost 1 base and the J gene lost 5 bases, with 14 bases spanning the gap. CDR3 length equals 15 residues. Germline V CDR1 and CDR2: SGHTA, FQGTGA. CDR3 DNA sequence: TGTGCCAGCAGCTTAATTGGGGGCCCTGGGGAGACCCAGTACTTC. Protein product: CASSLIGGPGETQYF.

The chain is built from TRBV9 and TRBJ2-5, with a weak D call TRBD2 (6 bases). Germline V gives CDR1 SGDLS, CDR2 YYNGEE. The CDR3 covers 17 residues. Trimming removed 0 bases at V and 2 bases at J, with 17 bases between. The DNA for the CDR3 is TGTGCCAGCAGCGTAGCGGGATGGGCAGGAGGGCAAGAGACCCAGTACTTC. It codes for CASSVAGWAGGQETQYF.

The chain combines TRBV18 with TRBJ2-5; D is unresolved. The CDR3 covers 12 residues. Germline V gene sequence: CDR1 KGHSH, CDR2 LQKENI. V was trimmed by 0 bases and J by 4 bases, leaving 3 bases between them. The CDR3 DNA reads as TGTGCCAGCTCACCACCGAGAGAGACCCAGTACTTC. Protein product: CASSPPRETQYF.

Only one count was recorded for this clone. The chain joins TRBV19 to TRBJ1-1; D may be TRBD1 (5 bases). The CDR3 length is 13 residues. The V end was cut by 8 bases, the J end by 1 base, with 11 bases between. Germline CDR1 and CDR2: LNHDA and SQIVND (reference sequence). CDR3 DNA: TGTGCCAGTGGTGTGGGGGGGAACACTGAAGCTTTCTTT. This encodes CASGVGGNTEAFF.

This clone has only a few counts. CDR3 protein: CASRDRIIEQYF. The DNA of the CDR3 is TGTGCCAGCCGGGACAGGATCATCGAGCAGTACTTC. The chain uses TRBV6-1 and TRBJ2-7; TRBD1 matches at 8 bases. The CDR3 loop spans 12 amino acids. The germline CDR1 and CDR2 sequences are MNHNS and SASEGT. The trim removed 8 bases at V and 6 bases at J, leaving 6 bases unmatched.

The V gene is TRBV30, the J gene TRBJ2-7, with TRBD1 matching 7 bases. Germline lookup yields CDR1 GTSNPN and CDR2 SVGIG (reference sequence). CDR3 length: 13 residues. With 3 bases clipped from V and 5 bases from J, the junction kept 7 bases outside the gene matches. The chain's CDR3 is CAWRESRGHEQYF. CDR3 DNA sequence: TGTGCCTGGAGAGAATCAAGGGGGCACGAGCAGTACTTC.

This chain connects TRBV20-1 to TRBJ2-5, with D unclear. This CDR3 contains 11 residues. V was cut by 6 bases and J by 4 bases, with 9 bases left in between. Germline CDR1 and CDR2: DFQATT and SNEGSKA (reference sequence). CDR3 in amino acids: CSAPRGETQYF. CDR3 sequence (DNA): TGCAGTGCCCCGCGCGGAGAGACCCAGTACTTC.

This clone was seen only a few times. The V and J genes are TRBV30 and TRBJ2-3; 9 bases agree with TRBD2. The CDR3 is 17 residues long. The germline gives CDR1 GTSNPN, CDR2 SVGIG (reference sequence). V was pared by 0 bases and J by 4 bases, with 11 bases of the junction left unmatched. CDR3 protein: CAWSVRVVTSGPDTQYF. DNA of the CDR3: TGTGCCTGGAGTGTACGAGTGGTGACTAGCGGCCCAGATACGCAGTATTTT.

The chain uses TRBV28 and TRBJ2-3, with D possibly TRBD1 on 5 matching bases. Trimming shortened V by 9 bases and J by 5 bases, and 15 bases separated the two germline ends. The CDR3 sequence is 13 residues long. Germline V lookup: CDR1 MDHEN, CDR2 SYDVKM. The CDR3 nucleotides read TGTGCCAGAGCCTGGGGCCCATTAGATACGCAGTATTTT. It translates to CARAWGPLDTQYF.

This sequence joins TRBV27 and TRBJ2-7, with 9 bases that match TRBD1. The CDR3 sequence is 15 residues long. Germline CDR1 MNHEY, CDR2 SMNVEV (reference sequence). Trimming took 5 bases from V and 3 from J; bases not matched to a gene: 8. CDR3 in DNA: TGTGCCAGCAGTCCGCTAGGGACAGGGAACTACGAGCAGTACTTC. This sequence encodes CASSPLGTGNYEQYF.

The rearrangement links TRBV9 to TRBJ2-1, with a weak D call TRBD2 (7 bases). The CDR3 spans 13 residues. The germline V and J ends were trimmed by 0 bases and 9 bases, with 10 bases remaining between them. Germline V gives CDR1 SGDLS, CDR2 YYNGEE. This chain's CDR3 is CASSVAGEGEQFF. The CDR3 bases are TGTGCCAGCAGCGTAGCAGGGGAGGGTGAGCAGTTCTTC.

V is TRBV6-5 and J is TRBJ2-3, with 13 nucleotides matching TRBD2. V lost 5 bases to trimming and J lost 4 bases; unmatched junction nucleotides: 3. The CDR3 runs 15 residues. Germline assignment: CDR1 MNHEY and CDR2 SVGAGI. CDR3 DNA: TGTGCCAGCAGTGGACTAGCGGGAGCTTCAGATACGCAGTATTTT. As protein: CASSGLAGASDTQYF.

This clone has a single count. The rearrangement links TRBV5-1 to TRBJ2-3; possibly TRBD2 for D (6 bases). Germline CDR1 SGHRS, CDR2 YFSETQ. This CDR3 is built from 16 residues. Deletions cut 2 bases from V and 4 bases from J, with 17 bases between. CDR3 in DNA: TGCGCCAGCAGCTTATCAACAGGAGGGTTCGCAGATACGCAGTATTTT. It translates to CASSLSTGGFADTQYF.

The chain links TRBV6-1 to TRBJ1-2; D gene uncertain. The germline V gene encodes CDR1 MNHNS and CDR2 SASEGT. Trimming took 3 bases from V and 9 from J, leaving 14 bases between them. The CDR3 sequence is 13 residues long. The CDR3 is CASSDRQSPSYTF. CDR3 DNA sequence: TGTGCCAGCAGTGACAGGCAGTCCCCTAGCTACACCTTC.

The CDR3 DNA reads TGTGCCAGCAGCCCCGAGTGGGCTTCGATAGACTATGGCTACACCTTC. Residues: CASSPEWASIDYGYTF. The gene calls are TRBV5-4 and TRBJ1-2; D remains ambiguous. Germline V lookup: CDR1 SGHNT, CDR2 YYREEE (reference sequence). V was trimmed by 4 bases and J by 3 bases, leaving 19 bases between them. The CDR3 sequence is 16 residues long.

The chain has TRBV6-1 and TRBJ2-7; 10 nucleotides line up with TRBD1. This CDR3 contains 15 residues. Germline V gene data show CDR1 as MNHNS and CDR2 as SASEGT. J was trimmed by 0 bases and V by 9 bases; bases with no gene match: 8. The CDR3 bases are TGTGCCAGTTTAGGTGGGACAGGGGTCTCCTACGAGCAGTACTTC. It is translated as CASLGGTGVSYEQYF.